This passage covers 10 T cell receptor beta chains from one sample sequenced in a study of blood T cells in healthy people across ages. A second roughly 7 to 12 cycle PCR used barcoded and J-beta primers. In TCRdb, the 5' RACE reads were re-called with MiXCR into one record per CDR3 protein. This table holds 750,000 or so distinct CDR3 sequences, about 25% found once. This sample was shared with a second study, whose subject was T cells of mothers and their children.

The sequenced sample consisted of blood. The receptor source for this set is a boy between 10 and 17 years old in good health.

The chain recombines TRBV7-8 with TRBJ2-5; maybe TRBD2 (5 bases). The closer fit of TRBJ2-1 to the DNA end suggests the J call may be wrong. The CDR3 totals 14 residues. CDR1 SGHVS and CDR2 FQNEAQ come from the germline V gene. The CDR3 reads CASSQPDGGNEQFF. The CDR3 coding sequence is TGTGCCAGCAGCCAACCGGACGGAGGCAATGAGCAGTTCTTC.

The chain joins TRBV4-2 to TRBJ2-2; a weak D match, TRBD2 (5 bases). The germline gives CDR1 LGHNA, CDR2 YNFKEQ. The CDR3 has 16 amino acids. V lost 1 base to trimming and J lost 2 bases, with 11 bases between them. The CDR3 DNA follows: TGTGCCAGCAGCCAAGGAGGCGGGTCAAACACCGGGGAGCTGTTTTTT. This translates into CASSQGGGSNTGELFF.

This clonotype was seen only a few times. V and J are TRBV28 and TRBJ1-2; D is unresolved. Germline V CDR1 and CDR2: MDHEN, SYDVKM. The length of the CDR3 is 14 residues. Trimming took off 1 base at V and 6 bases at J, with 12 bases between the two ends. In DNA form, the CDR3 reads TGTGCCAGCAGTTTATCCCAAATGTGGGATGGCTACACCTTC. Protein: CASSLSQMWDGYTF.

V usage is TRBV21-1 and J usage is TRBJ2-7; TRBD2, the table's D call, lacks a check against the DNA. TRBV21-1 corresponds to a pseudogene. This CDR3 is 14 amino acids long. The CDR3, as DNA: TGTGCCAGCAGCGCCCGACTAGTTCCCTACGAGCAGTACTTC. This encodes CASSARLVPYEQYF.

The genes are TRBV6-5 and TRBJ2-7; 10 positions match TRBD1. The germline V gene has CDR1 MNHEY and CDR2 SVGAGI. V lost 6 bases, J lost 2 bases, and 7 bases stayed unmatched. The CDR3 is 15 amino acids. The DNA for the CDR3 is TGTGCCAGCAGGGCCGGGACAGGGGCAACCTACGAGCAGTACTTC. Amino acid sequence: CASRAGTGATYEQYF.

The table lists this clonotype with a few counts. The CDR3 is CATAIPGGDGYTF. The CDR3 region has the DNA TGTGCCACAGCAATTCCAGGGGGCGATGGCTACACCTTC. This chain uses TRBV15 with TRBJ1-2; 8 nucleotides agree with TRBD1. The trim removed 9 bases at V and 6 bases at J, leaving 9 bases unmatched. The CDR3 is made up of 13 amino acids. The germline CDR1 and CDR2 sequences are LNHNV and YYDKDF (reference sequence).

This chain connects TRBV7-2 to TRBJ2-5; 11 bases match TRBD2. Germline V gene sequence: CDR1 SGHTA, CDR2 FQGNSA. CDR3 length: 17 amino acids. The V and J ends lost 5 bases and 5 bases, in that order; junction bases with no gene match: 13. CDR3 nucleotide sequence: TGTGCCAGCAGCAAAGGATTTAGCGGGGGGGCCGGCGAGACCCAGTACTTC. Translating gives CASSKGFSGGAGETQYF. The full variable domain, completed using reference TRBV7-2 and TRBJ2-5, is GAGVSQSPSNKVTEKGKDVELRCDPISGHTALYWYRQSLGQGLEFLIYFQGNSAPDKSGLPSDRFSAERTGGSVSTLTIQRTQQEDSAVYLCASSKGFSGGAGETQYFGPGTRLLVL.

In its sample, this clonotype was seen a few times. The V gene is TRBV5-5, the J gene TRBJ2-2; a possible D gene is TRBD2 (6 bases). The germline V and J ends were trimmed by 4 bases and 0 bases, with 13 bases remaining between them. Germline V CDR1 and CDR2: SGHKS, YYEKEE (reference sequence). The CDR3 is made up of 16 amino acids. The CDR3 sequence: CASSKTGTANTGELFF. CDR3 nucleotide sequence: TGTGCCAGCAGCAAGACCGGGACTGCGAACACCGGGGAGCTGTTTTTT.

The gene calls are TRBV2 and TRBJ2-2, with unresolved D. V was trimmed by 6 bases and J by 5 bases, leaving 7 bases between them. CDR1 SNHLY and CDR2 FYNNEI come from the germline V gene. The CDR3 sequence is 12 residues long. Here the CDR3 DNA reads TGTGCCAGCAGATGGGAAACCGGGGAGCTGTTTTTT. This encodes CASRWETGELFF.

This sequence joins TRBV4-1 and TRBJ2-2, with D perhaps TRBD1 or TRBD2 (5 bases each). Germline lookup yields CDR1 MGHRA and CDR2 YSYEKL. V was pared by 2 bases and J by 6 bases, with 13 bases between. CDR3 length: 15 residues. CDR3 sequence (DNA): TGCGCCAGCAGCCAACACGAGGGGTTCGCCGGGGAGCTGTTTTTT. Translated: CASSQHEGFAGELFF.